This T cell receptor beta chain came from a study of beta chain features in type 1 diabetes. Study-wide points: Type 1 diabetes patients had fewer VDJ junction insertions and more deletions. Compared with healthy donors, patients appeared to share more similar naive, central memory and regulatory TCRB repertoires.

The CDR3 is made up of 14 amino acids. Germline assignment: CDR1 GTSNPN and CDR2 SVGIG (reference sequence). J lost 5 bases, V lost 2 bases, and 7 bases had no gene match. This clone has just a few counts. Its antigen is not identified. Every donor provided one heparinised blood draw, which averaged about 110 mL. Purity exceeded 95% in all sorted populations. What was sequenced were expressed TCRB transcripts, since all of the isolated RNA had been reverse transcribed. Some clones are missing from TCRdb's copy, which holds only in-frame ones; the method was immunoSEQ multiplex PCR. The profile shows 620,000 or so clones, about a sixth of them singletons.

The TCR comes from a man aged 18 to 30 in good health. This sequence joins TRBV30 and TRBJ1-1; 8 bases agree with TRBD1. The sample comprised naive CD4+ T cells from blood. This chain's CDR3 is CAWSKGQGETEAFF. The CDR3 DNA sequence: TGTGCCTGGAGTAAAGGACAGGGCGAAACTGAAGCTTTCTTT.